The clone carrying this T cell receptor beta chain was detected only once. The data belong to a study of blood T cell repertoires in COVID-19. Study context: Researchers got acute and convalescent COVID-19 samples from the United States, Italy and Spain. The analysed material was cDNA or gDNA that came from T cells, B-cell-depleted T cells, or PBMCs.

Looked up from germline, CDR1 is SGHVS and CDR2 is FQNEAQ. V dropped 2 bases and J dropped 6 bases, with 7 bases sitting between them. The CDR3 consists of 13 residues. Per the study methods: By means of reference gene primer amplification, nucleated cell counts were estimated. Produced via immunoSEQ multiplex PCR; TCRdb's table is partial and in-frame only. The V and J calls and clone size are taken from that table; D and trimming were inferred from the DNA. The sample has roughly 80,000 clones, about 85% seen once. V is TRBV7-8 and J is TRBJ1-4; D ambiguous. The sequenced material came from peripheral blood. This clonotype was sampled from a man aged 60 to 75 with active or convalescent COVID-19. The CDR3 DNA follows: TGTGCCAGCAGCTTAAGCACGGATGAAAAACTGTTTTTT. It codes for CASSLSTDEKLFF.